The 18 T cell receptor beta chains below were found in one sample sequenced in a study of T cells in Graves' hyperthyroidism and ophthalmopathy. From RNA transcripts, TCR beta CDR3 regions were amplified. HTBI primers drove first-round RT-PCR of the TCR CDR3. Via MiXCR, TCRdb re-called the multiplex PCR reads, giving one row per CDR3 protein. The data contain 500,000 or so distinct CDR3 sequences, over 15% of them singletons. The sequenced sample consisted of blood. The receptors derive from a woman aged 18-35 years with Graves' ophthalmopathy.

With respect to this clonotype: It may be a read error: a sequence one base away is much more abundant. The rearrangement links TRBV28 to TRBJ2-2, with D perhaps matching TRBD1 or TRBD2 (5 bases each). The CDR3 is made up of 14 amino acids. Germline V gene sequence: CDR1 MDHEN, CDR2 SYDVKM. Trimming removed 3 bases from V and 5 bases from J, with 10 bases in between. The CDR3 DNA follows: TGTGCCAGCAGTTTGTCAGAGGGGACCGGGGAGCTGTTTTTT. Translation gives CASSLSEGTGELFF.

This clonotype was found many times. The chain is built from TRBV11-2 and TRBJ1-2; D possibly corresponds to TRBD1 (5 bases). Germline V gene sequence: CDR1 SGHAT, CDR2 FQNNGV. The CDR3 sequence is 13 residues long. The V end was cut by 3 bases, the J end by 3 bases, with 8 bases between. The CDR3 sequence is CASSFDSDYGYTF. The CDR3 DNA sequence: TGTGCCAGCAGCTTCGACAGTGACTATGGCTACACCTTC.

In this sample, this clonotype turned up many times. The CDR3 region is CASSLGPGDGYTF. The CDR3 DNA is TGTGCCAGCAGCTTAGGCCCAGGTGACGGCTACACCTTC. The chain uses TRBV7-2 and TRBJ1-2; D remains ambiguous. Germline CDR1 and CDR2: SGHTA and FQGNSA. V was trimmed by 1 base and J by 8 bases, leaving 11 bases between them. This CDR3 contains 13 residues.

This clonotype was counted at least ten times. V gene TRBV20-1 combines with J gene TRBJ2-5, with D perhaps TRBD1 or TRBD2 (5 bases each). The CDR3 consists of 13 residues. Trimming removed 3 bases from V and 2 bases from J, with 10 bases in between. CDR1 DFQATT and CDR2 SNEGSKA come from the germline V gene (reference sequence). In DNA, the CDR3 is TGCAGTGCTAGGTTATGGGGGCAAGAGACCCAGTACTTC. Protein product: CSARLWGQETQYF.

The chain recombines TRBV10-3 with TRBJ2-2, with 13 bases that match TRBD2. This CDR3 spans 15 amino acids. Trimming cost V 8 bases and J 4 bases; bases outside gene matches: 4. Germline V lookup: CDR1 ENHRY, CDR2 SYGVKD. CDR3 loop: CAISTSGGTTGELFF. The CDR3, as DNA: TGTGCCATCTCGACTAGCGGGGGGACCACCGGGGAGCTGTTTTTT.

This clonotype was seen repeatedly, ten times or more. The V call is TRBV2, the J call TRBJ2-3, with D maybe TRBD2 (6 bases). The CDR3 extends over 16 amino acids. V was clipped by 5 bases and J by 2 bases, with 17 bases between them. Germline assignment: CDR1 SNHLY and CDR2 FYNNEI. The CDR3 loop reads CASSTVGTSFTDTQYF. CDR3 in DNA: TGTGCCAGCAGTACCGTCGGGACTTCATTCACAGATACGCAGTATTTT. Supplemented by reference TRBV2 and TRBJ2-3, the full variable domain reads EPEVTQTPSHQVTQMGQEVILRCVPISNHLYFYWYRQILGQKVEFLVSFYNNEISEKSEIFDDQFSVERPDGSNFTLKIRSTKLEDSAMYFCASSTVGTSFTDTQYFGPGTRLTVL.

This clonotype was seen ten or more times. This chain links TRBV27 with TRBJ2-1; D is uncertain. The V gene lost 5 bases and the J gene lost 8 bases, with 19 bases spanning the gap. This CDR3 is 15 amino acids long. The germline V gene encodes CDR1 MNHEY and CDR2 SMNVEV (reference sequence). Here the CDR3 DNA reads TGTGCCAGCAGTGAATTTCCGGGTAACACAGATGAGCAGTTCTTC. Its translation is CASSEFPGNTDEQFF.

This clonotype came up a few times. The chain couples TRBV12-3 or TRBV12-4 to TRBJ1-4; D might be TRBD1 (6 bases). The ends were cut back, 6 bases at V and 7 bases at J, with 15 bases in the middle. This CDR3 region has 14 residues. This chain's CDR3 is CASRNRDNLEKLFF. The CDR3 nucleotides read TGTGCCAGCAGGAACCGGGACAATCTTGAAAAACTGTTTTTT.

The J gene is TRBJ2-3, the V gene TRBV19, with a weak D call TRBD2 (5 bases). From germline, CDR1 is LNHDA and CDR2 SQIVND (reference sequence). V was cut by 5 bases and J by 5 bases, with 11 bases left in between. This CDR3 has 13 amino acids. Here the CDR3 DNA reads TGTGCCAGTAGTGGCGGGTGGGGAGATACGCAGTATTTT. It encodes CASSGGWGDTQYF.

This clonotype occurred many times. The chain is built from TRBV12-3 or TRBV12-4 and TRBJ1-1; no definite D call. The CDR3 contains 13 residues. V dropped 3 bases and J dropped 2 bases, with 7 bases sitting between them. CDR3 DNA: TGTGCCAGCAGTTTGTTGAGTAACACTGAAGCTTTCTTT. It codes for CASSLLSNTEAFF.

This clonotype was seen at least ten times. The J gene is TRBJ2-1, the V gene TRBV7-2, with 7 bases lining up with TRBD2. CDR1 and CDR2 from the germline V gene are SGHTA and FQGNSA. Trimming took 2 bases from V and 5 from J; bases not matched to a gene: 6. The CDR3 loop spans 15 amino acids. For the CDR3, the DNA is TGTGCCAGCAGCTTAAGTGGGACTACTAACAATGAGCAGTTCTTC. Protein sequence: CASSLSGTTNNEQFF.

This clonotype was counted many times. CDR3 amino acids: CSVEGGQGYEQYF. CDR3 in DNA: TGCAGCGTTGAAGGAGGACAGGGCTACGAGCAGTACTTC. The gene calls are TRBV29-1 and TRBJ2-7; 8 positions agree with TRBD1. J was trimmed by 3 bases and V by 1 base; bases with no gene match: 2. Germline-derived CDR1 and CDR2 are SQVTM and ANQGSEA. The CDR3 is made up of 13 amino acids.

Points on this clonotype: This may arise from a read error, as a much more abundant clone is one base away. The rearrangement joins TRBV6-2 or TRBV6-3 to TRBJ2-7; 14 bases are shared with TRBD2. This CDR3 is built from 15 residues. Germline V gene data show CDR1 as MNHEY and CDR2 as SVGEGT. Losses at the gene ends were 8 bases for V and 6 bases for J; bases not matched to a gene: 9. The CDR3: CASRGTSGSLREQYF. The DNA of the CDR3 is TGTGCCAGCCGTGGGACTAGCGGGAGTCTGCGCGAGCAGTACTTC.

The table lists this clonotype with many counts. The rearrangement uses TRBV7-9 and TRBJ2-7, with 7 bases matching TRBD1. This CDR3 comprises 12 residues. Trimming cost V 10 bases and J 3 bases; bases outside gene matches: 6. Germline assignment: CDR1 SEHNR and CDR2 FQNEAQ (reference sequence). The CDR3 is CATGQAYYEQYF. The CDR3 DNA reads TGTGCCACCGGACAGGCCTACTACGAGCAGTACTTC.

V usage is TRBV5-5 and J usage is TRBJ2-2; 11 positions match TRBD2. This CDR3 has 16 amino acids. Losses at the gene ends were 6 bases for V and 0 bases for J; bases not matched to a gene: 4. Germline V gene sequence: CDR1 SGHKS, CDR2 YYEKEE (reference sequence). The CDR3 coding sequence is TGTGCCAGCAAACTAGCGGGAGAGACGAACACCGGGGAGCTGTTTTTT. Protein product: CASKLAGETNTGELFF.

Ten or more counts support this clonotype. The CDR3 DNA follows: TGTGCCATCAGTGATTCAGGCCGCACAAACTATGGCTACACCTTC. Translated: CAISDSGRTNYGYTF. The chain employs TRBV10-3 and TRBJ1-2; no clear D gene. Trimming took 3 bases from V and 2 from J, leaving 13 bases between them. Germline V lookup: CDR1 ENHRY, CDR2 SYGVKD. This CDR3 is 15 amino acids long.

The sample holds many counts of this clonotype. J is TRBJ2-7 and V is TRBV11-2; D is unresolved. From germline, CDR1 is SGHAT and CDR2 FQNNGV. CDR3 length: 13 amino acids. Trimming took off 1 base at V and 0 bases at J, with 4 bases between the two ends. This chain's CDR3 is CASSLVSSYEQYF. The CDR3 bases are TGTGCCAGCAGCTTAGTGAGCTCCTACGAGCAGTACTTC. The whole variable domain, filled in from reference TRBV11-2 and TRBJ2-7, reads EAGVAQSPRYKIIEKRQSVAFWCNPISGHATLYWYQQILGQGPKLLIQFQNNGVVDDSQLPKDRFSAERLKGVDSTLKIQPAKLEDSAVYLCASSLVSSYEQYFGPGTRLTVT.

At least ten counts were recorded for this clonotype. This CDR3 reads CASTTGTGEAFF. CDR3 DNA sequence: TGTGCCAGCACCACGGGGACAGGTGAAGCTTTCTTT. This chain links TRBV2 with TRBJ1-1; TRBD1 aligns across 8 bases. V trimming: 7 bases; J trimming: 7 bases; junction bases outside the gene matches: 5. Germline V CDR1 and CDR2: SNHLY, FYNNEI. This CDR3 spans 12 amino acids.